These 26 T cell receptor beta chains came from one sample sequenced in a study of T cells in Graves' hyperthyroidism and ophthalmopathy. Amplification of TCR beta CDR3 regions used RNA as the template. First-round RT-PCR with HTBI primers amplified the TCR CDR3 region. TCRdb redid the calling of the multiplex PCR reads with MiXCR, one entry per CDR3 protein. The data contain 660,000 or so distinct CDR3 sequences, 45% of them singletons. The source material was peripheral blood or thyroid tissue (not recorded which). These receptors were taken from an adult man with Graves' disease, either hyperthyroidism or ophthalmopathy (not recorded which).

The chain combines TRBV29-1 with TRBJ1-1; unclear D gene. Germline V gene sequence: CDR1 SQVTM, CDR2 ANQGSEA. CDR3 length: 13 residues. This chain's CDR3 is CSLRLKMNTEAFF. The CDR3 bases are TGCAGTTTACGACTGAAGATGAACACTGAAGCTTTCTTT.

In this sample, this clonotype turned up many times. This chain joins TRBV6-1 and TRBJ1-5; TRBD1 aligns across 8 bases. V was pared by 4 bases and J by 0 bases, with 5 bases of the junction left unmatched. The CDR3 consists of 16 residues. The germline gives CDR1 MNHNS, CDR2 SASEGT. The CDR3 is CASSGGTGNSNQPQHF. The CDR3 DNA sequence: TGTGCCAGCAGTGGAGGGACAGGTAATAGCAATCAGCCCCAGCATTTT.

On this clonotype: This may come from a read error, since a much larger clone is one base off. The rearrangement uses TRBV10-3 and TRBJ2-5; 7 bases are shared with TRBD2. Germline-derived CDR1 and CDR2 are ENHRY and SYGVKD. This CDR3 has 14 residues. Here the CDR3 reads CATSDGRALGTQYF. In DNA form, the CDR3 reads TGTGCCACCAGTGATGGGAGGGCCTTAGGGACCCAGTACTTC.

The chain links TRBV9 to TRBJ1-2; D gene ambiguous. Deletions cut 5 bases from V and 0 bases from J, with 14 bases between. The CDR3 is 15 amino acids. Germline CDR1 reads SGDLS; CDR2 reads YYNGEE. CDR3 region: CASSFTNSPNYGYTF. The DNA for the CDR3 is TGTGCCAGCAGTTTTACTAACAGTCCTAACTATGGCTACACCTTC.

This clonotype was detected only a few times. The chain recombines TRBV7-2 with TRBJ1-4; D not resolved. This CDR3 spans 15 amino acids. Trimming stripped 1 base from V and 3 bases from J, with 9 bases between. Germline CDR1 is SGHTA and CDR2 is FQGNSA. CDR3: CASSLGISSNEKLFF. CDR3 DNA: TGTGCCAGCAGCTTAGGAATTAGCTCTAATGAAAAACTGTTTTTT. The entire variable domain, with the rest obtained from reference TRBV7-2 and TRBJ1-4, is as follows: GAGVSQSPSNKVTEKGKDVELRCDPISGHTALYWYRQSLGQGLEFLIYFQGNSAPDKSGLPSDRFSAERTGGSVSTLTIQRTQQEDSAVYLCASSLGISSNEKLFFGSGTQLSVL.

The chain employs TRBV15 and TRBJ2-5; D call uncertain. Germline CDR1 reads LNHNV; CDR2 reads YYDKDF (reference sequence). V was cut by 11 bases and J by 2 bases, with 15 bases left in between. The CDR3 has 13 residues. CDR3 loop: CAQAPAAQETQYF. The CDR3, as DNA: TGTGCCCAAGCCCCCGCAGCTCAAGAGACCCAGTACTTC.

In this sample, this clonotype turned up many times. The chain employs TRBV5-1 and TRBJ1-2, with no clear D. V gave up 4 bases and J gave up 4 bases, with 8 bases separating them. The CDR3 runs to 12 residues. Germline lookup yields CDR1 SGHRS and CDR2 YFSETQ. The CDR3: CASSGESYGYTF. In DNA, the CDR3 is TGCGCCAGCAGCGGGGAGTCCTATGGCTACACCTTC. The variable domain in full, with the rest retrieved from reference TRBV5-1 and TRBJ1-2, is KAGVTQTPRYLIKTRGQQVTLSCSPISGHRSVSWYQQTPGQGLQFLFEYFSETQRNKGNFPGRFSGRQFSNSRSEMNVSTLELGDSALYLCASSGESYGYTFGSGTRLTVV.

V and J are TRBV7-3 and TRBJ1-1; D might be TRBD1 (5 bases). The V gene lost 11 bases and the J gene lost 0 bases, with 16 bases spanning the gap. There are 14 residues in the CDR3. Germline CDR1 reads SGHTA; CDR2 reads FQGTGA. CDR3 bases: TGTGCCTGGAACACCGGGGCAATGAACACTGAAGCTTTCTTT. It codes for CAWNTGAMNTEAFF.

This clonotype occurred a few times. The gene calls are TRBV5-4 and TRBJ1-2; 7 nucleotides agree with TRBD1. Trimming at V came to 7 bases and at J to 4 bases, leaving 7 bases not matched to a gene. The CDR3 runs to 13 residues. Germline V lookup: CDR1 SGHNT, CDR2 YYREEE (reference sequence). CDR3 DNA: TGTGCCAGCTCACCGGACAGGACCTATGGCTACACCTTC. This encodes CASSPDRTYGYTF.

V and J are TRBV6-5 and TRBJ1-2; TRBD1 is a possible D gene (5 bases). In germline, CDR1 is MNHEY, CDR2 SVGAGI. V was trimmed by 2 bases and J by 4 bases, leaving 11 bases between them. The length of the CDR3 is 14 residues. CDR3 in amino acids: CASSYTGTGYGYTF. DNA for the CDR3: TGTGCCAGCAGTTACACCGGGACGGGCTATGGCTACACCTTC.

The chain has TRBV20-1 and TRBJ1-1, with no clear D. The CDR3 covers 12 residues. V dropped 3 bases and J dropped 1 base, with 6 bases sitting between them. From germline, CDR1 is DFQATT and CDR2 SNEGSKA (reference sequence). CDR3 bases: TGCAGTGCTAGTGCCCCGAACACTGAAGCTTTCTTT. This sequence encodes CSASAPNTEAFF.

This clonotype was counted between two and nine times. The chain's CDR3 is CASSVGAGLFPNYGYTF. CDR3 bases: TGTGCCAGCAGCGTAGGAGCGGGGCTCTTTCCTAACTATGGCTACACCTTC. The V gene is TRBV9, the J gene TRBJ1-2; possible D gene TRBD1, 5 bases. The germline CDR1 and CDR2 sequences are SGDLS and YYNGEE. Trimming took off 0 bases at V and 0 bases at J, with 15 bases between the two ends. CDR3 size: 17 residues.

The rearrangement uses TRBV10-2 and TRBJ1-2; D is unclear. Trimming took off 4 bases at V and 4 bases at J, with 10 bases between the two ends. Germline CDR1 reads WSHSY; CDR2 reads SAAADI. This CDR3 is built from 13 residues. CDR3: CASSGPNTYGYTF. The DNA for the CDR3 is TGCGCCAGCAGTGGACCAAATACCTATGGCTACACCTTC.

Ten or more counts support this clonotype. The chain recombines TRBV12-3 or TRBV12-4 with TRBJ2-5; D unresolved. The CDR3 runs to 12 residues. Trimming cost V 5 bases and J 2 bases, with 6 bases left between them. The chain's CDR3 is CASSTNQETQYF. In DNA form, the CDR3 reads TGTGCCAGCAGTACCAATCAAGAGACCCAGTACTTC.

The chain uses TRBV5-1 and TRBJ1-1; 7 bases align to TRBD1. The CDR3 is 17 residues long. CDR1 is SGHRS, CDR2 YFSETQ, per germline. The V and J ends lost 4 bases and 1 base, in that order; junction bases with no gene match: 13. CDR3 sequence: CASSLHSGGSRNTEAFF. Here the CDR3 DNA reads TGCGCCAGCAGCCTCCACTCAGGGGGAAGTAGGAACACTGAAGCTTTCTTT.

The CDR3 bases are TGTGCCAGCAGCTTAATGGGGAGCACAGATACGCAGTATTTT. Amino acid sequence: CASSLMGSTDTQYF. The chain links TRBV7-9 to TRBJ2-3; no definite D call. Germline loops: CDR1 SEHNR, CDR2 FQNEAQ (reference sequence). V was clipped by 2 bases and J by 0 bases, with 6 bases between them. This CDR3 has 14 residues.

The rearrangement uses TRBV5-5 and TRBJ2-7; 11 bases fit TRBD1. Germline-derived CDR1 and CDR2 are SGHKS and YYEKEE (reference sequence). Trimming took 4 bases from V and 3 from J; bases not matched to a gene: 9. CDR3 length equals 16 residues. The CDR3 reads CASSANRDRGDYEQYF. In DNA, the CDR3 is TGTGCCAGCAGCGCCAACCGGGACAGGGGGGACTACGAGCAGTACTTC.

This clonotype was seen once. The V and J genes are TRBV29-1 and TRBJ2-5, with D possibly being TRBD1 (6 bases). CDR1 SQVTM and CDR2 ANQGSEA come from the germline V gene. CDR3 length: 14 residues. V dropped 8 bases and J dropped 2 bases, with 18 bases sitting between them. DNA of the CDR3: TGCAGCTACAGGGCAGGCCGGATTCAAGAGACCCAGTACTTC. Its translation is CSYRAGRIQETQYF. Combining the CDR3 with reference TRBV29-1 and TRBJ2-5 gives the whole variable domain SAVISQKPSRDICQRGTSLTIQCQVDSQVTMMFWYRQQPGQSLTLIATANQGSEATYESGFVIDKFPISRPNLTFSTLTVSNMSPEDSSIYLCSYRAGRIQETQYFGPGTRLLVL.

This chain joins TRBV19 and TRBJ1-2, with a tentative D call TRBD1 (6 bases). Germline assignment: CDR1 LNHDA and CDR2 SQIVND (reference sequence). The CDR3 runs to 15 residues. The V end was cut by 5 bases, the J end by 0 bases, with 13 bases between. CDR3 DNA sequence: TGTGCCAGTAGTCTAACAGGGACTTCTAACTATGGCTACACCTTC. Encoded protein: CASSLTGTSNYGYTF.

This clonotype has only a few counts. This chain connects TRBV2 to TRBJ1-2; TRBD1 might be the D (5 bases). The germline V and J ends were trimmed by 4 bases and 4 bases, with 13 bases remaining between them. The germline CDR1 and CDR2 sequences are SNHLY and FYNNEI. The CDR3 length is 14 residues. The CDR3 bases are TGTGCCAGCAGTGGGGGACTGGGGCGCTATGGCTACACCTTC. This encodes CASSGGLGRYGYTF.

About this clonotype itself: Just one base apart from a much larger clone, this may be a read error. In nucleotides, the CDR3 is TGTGCCACGACAGGGGGCACCGGGGAGCTGTTTTTT. Encoded protein: CATTGGTGELFF. The rearrangement links TRBV24-1 to TRBJ2-2, with 9 bases identical to TRBD1. The CDR3 sequence is 12 residues long. The junction had 0 bases not matched to a gene; V was cut back by 10 bases and J by 4 bases. Germline CDR1 and CDR2: KGHDR and SFDVKD.

Of note for this clonotype: Mismatch with germline at one junction end may stem from a read error. The chain uses TRBV20-1 and TRBJ1-6, with TRBD1 as a possible D gene (6 bases). This CDR3 has 16 amino acids. Per the germline V gene, CDR1 is DFQATT and CDR2 is SNEGSKA (reference sequence). This CDR3 is CSVRGQFLSYNSPLHF. The CDR3 nucleotides read TGCAGTGTTAGAGGACAGTTCCTCTCCTATAATTCACCCCTCCACTTT.

This clonotype was counted only a few times. The V call is TRBV5-1, the J call TRBJ1-3; 7 nucleotides match TRBD1. The CDR3 has 16 amino acids. The germline gives CDR1 SGHRS, CDR2 YFSETQ. J lost 1 base, V lost 0 bases, and 4 bases had no gene match. The CDR3 protein is CASSLVTGSSGNTIYF. In nucleotides, the CDR3 is TGCGCCAGCAGCTTGGTGACAGGGTCGTCTGGAAACACCATATATTTT.

This chain joins TRBV7-8 and TRBJ2-5; the match to TRBD2 covers 7 bases. V lost 1 base, J lost 5 bases, and 13 bases stayed unmatched. Germline CDR1 and CDR2: SGHVS and FQNEAQ. This CDR3 has 17 residues. CDR3 sequence: CASSLDTSASTGETQYF. In DNA, the CDR3 is TGTGCCAGCAGCTTAGATACTAGCGCGAGCACCGGGGAGACCCAGTACTTC.

This clonotype showed up just a few times. J is TRBJ1-1 and V is TRBV19; D gene ambiguous. V was clipped by 3 bases and J by 3 bases, with 8 bases between them. This CDR3 region has 13 residues. Looked up from germline, CDR1 is LNHDA and CDR2 is SQIVND (reference sequence). CDR3 in DNA: TGTGCCAGTAGTATGGCCCTATACACTGAAGCTTTCTTT. Translated: CASSMALYTEAFF.

This clonotype was seen a handful of times. This chain connects TRBV19 to TRBJ2-7, with 7 bases that match TRBD2. The CDR3 consists of 14 residues. Germline loops: CDR1 LNHDA, CDR2 SQIVND (reference sequence). The ends lost 6 bases at V and 5 bases at J; junction bases unmatched: 10. The CDR3 DNA reads as TGTGCCAGTAGCTGGGGACTACAGAACGACGAGCAGTACTTC. Translating gives CASSWGLQNDEQYF.